Described below is a single TCR beta chain sequence and its context. Its target is not known. The sample originates from a study of T cells in Graves' hyperthyroidism and ophthalmopathy. Study-level results: Within blood appeared most thyroid clonotypes that had expanded above 0.001.

Researchers took RNA transcripts and amplified the TCR beta CDR3 regions from them. TCR CDR3 regions were first amplified by RT-PCR with HTBI primers. TCRdb re-called the multiplex PCR reads with MiXCR, one entry per CDR3 protein. The sample yields roughly 500,000 distinct CDR3 sequences, around 50% seen once. Germline CDR1 and CDR2: WNHNN and SYGVQD (reference sequence). There are 14 residues in the CDR3. V was clipped by 5 bases and J by 1 base, with 12 bases between them. Exclusion followed for patients with uncontrolled infection, other autoimmune disease, pregnancy or lactation. Thyroid ultrasound and orbital computed tomography, with clinical symptoms and serum thyroxine and TRAb, informed diagnoses.

This TCR was sampled from an adult woman with Graves' disease, either hyperthyroidism or ophthalmopathy (not recorded which). The V call is TRBV10-1, the J call TRBJ2-7, with D possibly matching TRBD2 (6 bases). Specimen: peripheral blood or thyroid tissue (not recorded which). The CDR3 protein is CASSRDSLSYEQYF. CDR3 bases: TGCGCCAGCAGTCGGGACTCTCTTTCCTACGAGCAGTACTTC.